These 22 T cell receptor beta chains came from one sample sequenced in a study of CD4 T cells in lung cancer. Some clones are missing from TCRdb's copy, which holds only in-frame ones; the method was immunoSEQ multiplex PCR. Among approximately 11,000 clones, 50% to 75% were seen once, and the ten largest hold 15%. At least 3 cm from the malignant lesion, non-adjacent lung tissue was taken from the same resection. The material sequenced was normal lung tissue taken away from the tumor. The source of these receptors is a man in his sixties with non-small cell lung cancer.

This clone turned up a few times. This chain connects TRBV18 to TRBJ2-7, with 7 bases aligning to TRBD1. This CDR3 is 15 amino acids long. The trim removed 2 bases at V and 7 bases at J, leaving 11 bases unmatched. CDR1 and CDR2 (germline): KGHSH, LQKENI. CDR3 coding DNA: TGTGCCAGCTCACCATCGTTCACAGGGGTTGATGAGCAGTACGTC. Translated: CASSPSFTGVDEQYV.

CDR3 region: CASSSGRQGYEQYF. CDR3 sequence (DNA): TGTGCCAGCAGCTCGGGGCGACAGGGCTACGAGCAGTACTTC. The V call is TRBV13, the J call TRBJ2-7; 7 nucleotides align to TRBD1. The CDR3 extends over 14 amino acids. Losses at the gene ends were 4 bases for V and 3 bases for J; bases not matched to a gene: 6. CDR1 and CDR2 (germline): PRHDT, FYEKMQ (reference sequence).

By share, this clone counts as medium-sized. For the CDR3, the DNA is TGTGCCAGCAGTAGGGGGCAGGGCCCAGATACGCAGTATTTT. Encoded protein: CASSRGQGPDTQYF. The chain carries TRBV9 and TRBJ2-3; 7 nucleotides align to TRBD1. The CDR3 loop spans 14 amino acids. CDR1 is SGDLS, CDR2 YYNGEE, per germline. J was trimmed by 4 bases and V by 5 bases; bases with no gene match: 7.

The gene calls are TRBV2 and TRBJ2-1; the D gene is possibly TRBD1 (6 bases). Germline CDR1 SNHLY, CDR2 FYNNEI. The CDR3 covers 16 residues. V lost 2 bases and J lost 5, with 16 bases in between. The CDR3 nucleotides are TGTGCCAGCAGTGAAAGGGCAGGGGCCCACGACAATGAGCAGTTCTTC. It yields the protein CASSERAGAHDNEQFF.

In nucleotides, the CDR3 is TGTGCCAGCGGGACAGCCAACTATGGCTACACCTTC. Amino acid sequence: CASGTANYGYTF. V usage is TRBV28 and J usage is TRBJ1-2; 7 nucleotides agree with TRBD1. With V trimmed by 8 bases and J by 2 bases, 2 bases remained unmatched. Per germline, CDR1 MDHEN and CDR2 SYDVKM. The CDR3 runs 12 residues.

This chain uses TRBV7-8 with TRBJ2-3, with TRBD1 matching over 10 bases. The CDR3 sequence is 15 residues long. V lost 2 bases to trimming and J lost 6 bases; unmatched junction nucleotides: 5. The germline CDR1 and CDR2 sequences are SGHVS and FQNEAQ. CDR3 region: CASSLSGTGEDTQYF. DNA of the CDR3: TGTGCCAGCAGCTTATCTGGGACAGGGGAGGATACGCAGTATTTT.

This rearrangement joins TRBV14 to TRBJ1-2, with D unresolved. The CDR3 covers 13 residues. Trimming stripped 4 bases from V and 8 bases from J, with 14 bases between. Germline V gene lookup returns CDR1 SGHDN and CDR2 FVKESK. In nucleotides, the CDR3 is TGTGCCAGCAGCCGTCGGTCGTTTTTGGGCTACACCTTC. Protein sequence: CASSRRSFLGYTF.

The chain joins TRBV28 to TRBJ2-1, with 8 bases lining up with TRBD2. V shed 6 bases, J shed 14 bases, and the junction held 6 bases outside the gene matches. The CDR3 runs to 11 residues. Germline CDR1 and CDR2: MDHEN and SYDVKM. CDR3: CASRHSGLEFF. DNA for the CDR3: TGTGCCAGCAGACACTCGGGACTAGAGTTCTTC.

This chain uses TRBV7-3 with TRBJ2-3; 14 bases align to TRBD2. V shed 5 bases, J shed 4 bases, and the junction held 8 bases outside the gene matches. The CDR3 extends over 17 amino acids. CDR1 is SGHTA, CDR2 FQGTGA, per germline. The CDR3 sequence: CASSPGTSGSWSDTQYF. In DNA form, the CDR3 reads TGTGCCAGCAGCCCCGGGACTAGCGGGAGTTGGTCAGATACGCAGTATTTT.

The chain has TRBV9 and TRBJ2-1; no definite D call. CDR3 size: 12 residues. The V end lost 1 base, the J end lost 8 bases, and 7 bases lay between the germline ends. Germline V CDR1 and CDR2: SGDLS, YYNGEE. CDR3: CASSVSRDEQFF. CDR3 coding DNA: TGTGCCAGCAGCGTAAGTAGAGATGAGCAGTTCTTC.

This chain joins TRBV1 and TRBJ2-7; the table names TRBD2, a call not compared with the DNA. TRBV1 represents a pseudogene. This CDR3 is built from 11 residues. CDR3 sequence (DNA): TGCACCAGCACGCGACTAGGCCGGCAGTACGTC. Its protein is CTSTRLGRQYV.

The genes are TRBV19 and TRBJ2-4; 9 nucleotides match TRBD2. This CDR3 comprises 14 residues. Germline CDR1 is LNHDA and CDR2 is SQIVND (reference sequence). The trim removed 4 bases at V and 9 bases at J, leaving 7 bases unmatched. The CDR3 loop reads CASSRAGGDGIQYF. The CDR3 bases are TGTGCCAGTAGTAGGGCGGGAGGGGACGGCATTCAGTACTTC.

This clone was picked up one time. The chain is built from TRBV10-3 and TRBJ2-3; 7 bases fit TRBD1. The V gene end was trimmed by 3 bases and the J gene end by 4 bases; junction bases not matched to a gene: 10. This CDR3 has 16 residues. Germline V gene lookup returns CDR1 ENHRY and CDR2 SYGVKD. CDR3 nucleotides: TGTGCCATCAGTGACCCCCTTGAGGGGGCAGCAGATACGCAGTATTTT. Translation: CAISDPLEGAADTQYF.

V gene TRBV6-4 combines with J gene TRBJ2-1; 8 bases are shared with TRBD1. Unmatched junction bases numbered 22, after V lost 4 bases and J lost 8 bases. CDR1 and CDR2 (germline): MRHNA, SNTAGT. The length of the CDR3 is 19 residues. Written as DNA, the CDR3 is TGTGCCAGCAGTGGCCCAACGAGGCGGGACAGGAGCACTCGGGATGAGCAGTTCTTC. This sequence encodes CASSGPTRRDRSTRDEQFF.

The V gene is TRBV15, the J gene TRBJ1-5; no clear D. CDR1 and CDR2 from the germline V gene are LNHNV and YYDKDF (reference sequence). CDR3 length: 15 amino acids. Trimming cost V 5 bases and J 0 bases, with 11 bases left between them. The chain's CDR3 is CATSPEVDSNQPQHF. The DNA of the CDR3 is TGTGCCACCAGCCCAGAGGTGGATAGCAATCAGCCCCAGCATTTT.

The chain has TRBV7-2 and TRBJ2-5; TRBD2 aligns across 9 bases. From germline, CDR1 is SGHTA and CDR2 FQGNSA. The V gene end was trimmed by 5 bases and the J gene end by 0 bases; junction bases not matched to a gene: 7. This CDR3 has 16 residues. This CDR3 is CASSPGAGGYQETQYF. In DNA form, the CDR3 reads TGTGCCAGCAGCCCTGGGGCGGGAGGGTACCAAGAGACCCAGTACTTC.

This clone occurred once. V and J are TRBV5-4 and TRBJ1-4; 10 bases fit TRBD1. Germline V gene data show CDR1 as SGHNT and CDR2 as YYREEE (reference sequence). J gave up 7 bases and V 4 bases, and 13 bases lay outside the gene matches. CDR3 length: 17 amino acids. The chain's CDR3 is CASSATGGWTTGEKLFF. The CDR3 nucleotides are TGTGCCAGCAGCGCGACAGGGGGCTGGACGACGGGTGAAAAACTGTTTTTT.

The rearrangement links TRBV7-2 to TRBJ1-2; 7 positions match TRBD1. Looked up from germline, CDR1 is SGHTA and CDR2 is FQGNSA. There are 14 residues in the CDR3. Trimming cost V 3 bases and J 4 bases; bases outside gene matches: 5. The CDR3 here is CASSLGQQVYGYTF. CDR3 sequence (DNA): TGTGCCAGCAGCTTGGGACAGCAGGTCTATGGCTACACCTTC.

This clone was picked up a small number of times. This chain links TRBV7-8 with TRBJ2-7; 10 bases fit TRBD1. The CDR3 covers 13 residues. CDR1 is SGHVS and CDR2 is FQNEAQ in the germline V gene. Trimming cost V 5 bases and J 12 bases; bases outside gene matches: 10. CDR3 loop: CASSISGTGDRYF. The DNA for the CDR3 is TGTGCCAGCAGCATCTCCGGGACAGGGGATCGGTACTTC. Full variable domain (remainder filled in from reference TRBV7-8 and TRBJ2-7): GAGVSQSPRYKVAKRGQDVALRCDPISGHVSLFWYQQALGQGPEFLTYFQNEAQLDKSGLPSDRFFAERPEGSVSTLKIQRTQQEDSAVYLCASSISGTGDRYFGPGTRLTVT.

This clone was counted only a few times. The J gene is TRBJ1-1, the V gene TRBV6-5; D not certain. From germline, CDR1 is MNHEY and CDR2 SVGAGI. This CDR3 contains 11 residues. The ends were cut back, 5 bases at V and 3 bases at J, with 4 bases in the middle. CDR3 region: CASSRDTEAFF. Here the CDR3 DNA reads TGTGCCAGCAGTCGGGACACTGAAGCTTTCTTT.

The sample holds one count of this clone. The chain joins TRBV7-6 to TRBJ2-5; D is possibly TRBD2 (6 bases). With 5 bases removed from V and 4 bases from J, the gap between germline ends came to 26 bases. The CDR3 spans 18 residues. From germline, CDR1 is SGHVS and CDR2 FNYEAQ. CDR3 in amino acids: CASSRTRRAGGSRETQYF. CDR3 nucleotides: TGTGCCAGCAGCCGAACCCGTAGAGCCGGAGGGTCGAGAGAGACCCAGTACTTC.

The genes are TRBV7-2 and TRBJ2-6; TRBD1 might be the D (6 bases). Germline V gives CDR1 SGHTA, CDR2 FQGNSA. V dropped 3 bases and J dropped 0 bases, with 15 bases sitting between them. The CDR3 is 18 residues long. The CDR3 nucleotides read TGTGCCAGCAGCTTGAGGGGGTTACACAGCTCTGGGGCCAACGTCCTGACTTTC. This gives the protein CASSLRGLHSSGANVLTF.